This TCR beta chain was sequenced for a study of CD8+ T cells in alopecia areata. cDNA prepared by RNA extraction and subsequent reverse transcription served as the template for sequencing. Method: immunoSEQ multiplex PCR; TCRdb's copy keeps in-frame clones and lacks some. Of around 100,000 clones in the sample, roughly 45% are singletons; the top ten hold less than 20%. Treatment described: oral pan-JAK inhibitor, 5-10 mg twice daily. This TCR was recovered from a human donor with alopecia areata. The input for sequencing was CD8+ T cells sorted from blood, taken at week 24, from a patient treated with tofacitinib.

CDR3 loop: CASSLPQTYGYTF. The CDR3 nucleotides read TGTGCCAGCAGCTTGCCGCAGACCTATGGCTACACCTTC. The V call is TRBV7-9, the J call TRBJ1-2; D is ambiguous. Trimming shortened V by 3 bases and J by 4 bases, and 9 bases separated the two germline ends. The germline CDR1 and CDR2 sequences are SEHNR and FQNEAQ (reference sequence). This CDR3 has 13 residues. Full variable domain (remainder filled in from reference TRBV7-9 and TRBJ1-2): DTGVSQNPRHKITKRGQNVTFRCDPISEHNRLYWYRQTLGQGPEFLTYFQNEAQLEKSRLLSDRFSAERPKGSFSTLEIQRTEQGDSAMYLCASSLPQTYGYTFGSGTRLTVV.